This TCR beta chain was identified during a study of neurological immune-mediated disorders (dated by TCRdb to 2018 to 2020). Study-level background: Peripheral blood TCR-beta repertoires from HTLV-I-associated myelopathy (HAM/TSP) patients, multiple sclerosis patients and healthy controls were compared by UMI-based sequencing. Alongside PBMC samples, the set of some 98 TCR-beta libraries contained longitudinal samples, technical triplicates, and paired CD4+ and CD8+ T-cell subsets that had been sorted. Each longitudinal HAM/TSP and healthy donor was sampled at 3 time-points spaced at about 3-45 month intervals. The cohort included about 70 subjects: about 15 with HAM/TSP, around 34 with multiple sclerosis, and around 20 healthy controls. Broader findings and caveats from the paper: Expanded clones from different subjects shared no identical CDR3 amino acid sequences, which suggests that TCR-beta repertoires were private in all groups. TCR clonal expansion was highest in HAM/TSP patients and lowest in MS patients, with MS patients falling below even healthy controls.

The label giving this sample's time point can be read as: longitudinal time-point 2. Unsorted PBMC libraries were generated from 2 million PBMCs stored in RNAlater at -80 °C until RNA extraction. Peripheral blood was subjected to Ficoll-Hypaque density gradient centrifugation to isolate PBMCs, which were then cryopreserved in liquid nitrogen. From cysteine to phenylalanine, the CDR3 is 15 amino acids long. The sequence is cut down to CDR3 DNA, 45 bases in frame from base 1. V loses 3 bases of germline sequence and J loses 7 bases, and the interval between the two ends is 15 bases. CDR1 is given as MGHRA and CDR2 as YSYEKL, both from the germline V gene. To synthesize cDNA, template-switch 5'RACE was performed with a primer carrying a 10-nucleotide random unique molecular identifier so that each TCR transcript was tagged. Every sequencing run yielded over 170 million TCR-beta sequences covering 15-18 subjects. The RNeasy kit was used for extraction of total RNA. The KAPA Real-time Library Amplification kit was used to amplify TCR-beta VDJ regions with primers for the TCR constant region and the 5'RACE anchor. A first PCR added sample indexes and Illumina adaptors, and a second PCR then raised library yield. The roughly 650 bp TCR product was size-selected on a 2% E-gel SizeSelection system after Ampure bead purification. Before pooling, library quality was assessed on a Bioanalyzer, concentration was determined with Qubit, and library quantification was performed with the Kapa Library Quantification kit. An Illumina HiSeq 2500 sequenced the libraries paired-end 2 x 150 bp. To increase sequence diversity, roughly 23-30% phiX was spiked into each library pool. For the original study's pipeline: The quality-filtered reads were processed with the UMI-based MiGEC pipeline, whose error correction step removed more than 90% of the raw TCR sequences. IMGT germline references were used for alignment of VDJ genes, and clonotypes were defined by a unique CDR3 amino acid sequence together with V-J genes. Clonal expansion, Shannon diversity and CDR3 relatedness were evaluated with VDJtools (CalcPairwiseDistances, ClusterSamples), while phylogenetic trees were built in CLCbio workbench. Clones with at least 8 unique UMIs were defined as expanded, with this threshold being based on coefficient-of-variation modelling across technical triplicates. The public reads were run again by TCRdb, first through fastp at Q25 and then through MiXCR, and only productive beta chains were kept. Identical CDR3 proteins give one entry, which carries the most common genes and DNA. For this entry, the V and J calls and clone size follow TCRdb and not the study's own pipeline. The sample yields tens of thousands of distinct CDR3 sequences; approximately 13% were counted once. Roughly 4.8% of the sample goes to the ten largest clones.

This clonotype was found a few times. Its antigen remains undetermined. Within one base of it there is no much larger clone, and no base qualities were kept. The chain is encoded by TRBV4-1 joined to TRBJ1-4; the D gene cannot be named for sure. Specimen: PBMCs. The receptor was isolated from a female donor with HTLV-1-associated myelopathy (HAM/TSP). The CDR3 corresponds to CASSQSQSNVEKLFF. The bases are TGCGCCAGCAGCCAGTCCCAGAGTAACGTTGAAAAACTGTTTTTT.